This section outlines one TCR beta chain sequence together with its context. What it binds is not known. These data are taken from a study of CXCR3-negative and CXCR3-positive naive CD8 T cells. Whole-study findings and limits: For CXCR3-positive naive cells, TRB CDR3s were more hydrophobic than those of CXCR3-negative naive cells.

The libraries of TRB cDNA were prepared using 5' RACE with UMI labels. TCRdb re-called the 5' RACE reads and gives one entry per CDR3 protein, without DNA. The sample's table shows tens of thousands of distinct CDR3 sequences. The CDR3 spans 17 residues. The sequence was collected from a human donor in good health. Some clones in this sample may be carry-over from other donors' samples. The chain joins TRBV12-3 or TRBV12-4 to TRBJ2-3. The sequenced material came from naive CXCR3+ CD8+ T cells from blood. Indicated subset: CD45RO-CCR7+CD27+CD95- naive CD8+ T cells expressing CXCR3 (TNR3+). CDR3 amino acids: CASSARPFSRITDTQYF.